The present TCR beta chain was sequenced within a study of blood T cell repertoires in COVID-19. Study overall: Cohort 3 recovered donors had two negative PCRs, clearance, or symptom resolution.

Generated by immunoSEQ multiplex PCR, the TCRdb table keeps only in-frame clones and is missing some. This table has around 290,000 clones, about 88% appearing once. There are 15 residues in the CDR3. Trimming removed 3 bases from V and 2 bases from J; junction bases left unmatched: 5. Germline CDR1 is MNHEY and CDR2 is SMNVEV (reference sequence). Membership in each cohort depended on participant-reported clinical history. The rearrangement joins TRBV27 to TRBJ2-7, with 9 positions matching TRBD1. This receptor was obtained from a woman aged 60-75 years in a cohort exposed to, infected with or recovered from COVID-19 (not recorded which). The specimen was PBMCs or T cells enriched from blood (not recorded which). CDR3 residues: CASSLKQGAAYEQYF. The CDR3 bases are TGTGCCAGCAGTTTGAAACAGGGGGCAGCCTACGAGCAGTACTTC.